The rows below give T cell receptor beta chains drawn from one sample of a study of T cells in Graves' hyperthyroidism and ophthalmopathy. TCRdb recomputed calls from the multiplex PCR reads with MiXCR, one row per CDR3 protein. The sample contains roughly 700,000 distinct CDR3 sequences, around 15% of which appear only once. Sequencing was done on a sample of blood. The source is a man in his fifties with Graves' hyperthyroidism. Each CDR3 is given with its conserved first and last residue. Fields, in order: V gene, D gene, clone size, J gene, CDR3 DNA, CDR3 protein. D genes are given only for firm matches. Size is omitted from some rows. Given values are once, few, many or a class for expanded clones.

V gene: TRBV28; D gene: TRBD1; clone size: few; J gene: TRBJ2-5; CDR3 DNA: TGTGCCGGCAGTTTATGGCTCTCGATCGGGACAGGGCTGGGAAAGACCCAGTACTTC; CDR3 protein: CAGSLWLSIGTGLGKTQYF
V gene: TRBV7-9; D gene: TRBD2; clone size: -; J gene: TRBJ2-7; CDR3 DNA: TGTGCCAGCAGCTCCCAGAAAGCGGGAGATTACGAGCAGTACTTC; CDR3 protein: CASSSQKAGDYEQYF
V gene: TRBV6-2/TRBV6-3; D gene: TRBD2; clone size: many; J gene: TRBJ2-7; CDR3 DNA: TGTGCCAGCAGCCCGGGGAGCGGGACCACCTACGAGCAGTACTTC; CDR3 protein: CASSPGSGTTYEQYF
V gene: TRBV7-9; D gene: -; clone size: many; J gene: TRBJ2-4; CDR3 DNA: TGTGCCAGCAGCTTTGGCTCCGGGACCCTAAAAAACATTCAGTACTTC; CDR3 protein: CASSFGSGTLKNIQYF
V gene: TRBV18; D gene: -; clone size: -; J gene: TRBJ1-1; CDR3 DNA: TGTGCCAGCTCACCCCCCCAACCGAGGAACACTGAAGCTTTCTTT; CDR3 protein: CASSPPQPRNTEAFF
V gene: TRBV28; D gene: -; clone size: -; J gene: TRBJ1-2; CDR3 DNA: TGTGCCAGCAGTTCCCCCGAGACGTATAACTATGGCTACACCTTC; CDR3 protein: CASSSPETYNYGYTF
V gene: TRBV6-2/TRBV6-3; D gene: TRBD2; clone size: many; J gene: TRBJ2-7; CDR3 DNA: TGTGCCAGCAGGGACCCGGGACTAGTCGTGTACGAGCAGTACTTC; CDR3 protein: CASRDPGLVVYEQYF
V gene: TRBV28; D gene: -; clone size: many; J gene: TRBJ1-1; CDR3 DNA: TGTGCCAGCAGTTCCGAACCGGGAGGGGACACTGAAGCTTTCTTT; CDR3 protein: CASSSEPGGDTEAFF
V gene: TRBV2; D gene: -; clone size: many; J gene: TRBJ2-2; CDR3 DNA: TGTTCCTGCCGGGAATTAGCGAACACCGGGGAGCTGTTTTTT; CDR3 protein: CSCRELANTGELFF
V gene: TRBV2; D gene: -; clone size: many; J gene: TRBJ2-6; CDR3 DNA: TGTGCCAGCAAGGCTAGCCTGACCCCTGGGGCCAACGTCCTGACTTTC; CDR3 protein: CASKASLTPGANVLTF
V gene: TRBV7-3; D gene: TRBD2; clone size: many; J gene: TRBJ2-1; CDR3 DNA: TGTGCCAGCAGCTTAACCGGCGGGAGCAGGGATGAGCAGTTCTTC; CDR3 protein: CASSLTGGSRDEQFF
V gene: TRBV20-1; D gene: TRBD1; clone size: many; J gene: TRBJ1-2; CDR3 DNA: TGCAGTGCTAGAAGGGACAGGCGACATGGCTACACCTTC; CDR3 protein: CSARRDRRHGYTF
V gene: TRBV5-1; D gene: -; clone size: -; J gene: TRBJ1-1; CDR3 DNA: TGCGCCAGCAGCTTGGAGGGGCAGGCAACTGAAGCTTTCTTT; CDR3 protein: CASSLEGQATEAFF
V gene: TRBV5-1; D gene: TRBD2; clone size: -; J gene: TRBJ2-5; CDR3 DNA: TGCGCCAGCAGCTCTCCCGGACTAGCGGGAGGAGGAGAGACCCAGTACTTC; CDR3 protein: CASSSPGLAGGGETQYF
V gene: TRBV6-2/TRBV6-3; D gene: -; clone size: many; J gene: TRBJ1-5; CDR3 DNA: TGTGCCAGCAGTTACTTCCCGAGCAATCAGCCCCAGCATTTT; CDR3 protein: CASSYFPSNQPQHF
V gene: TRBV2; D gene: -; clone size: many; J gene: TRBJ2-2; CDR3 DNA: TGTGCCAGCAGTGAAGCGCTTCGGGGCGCCGGGGAGCTGTTTTTT; CDR3 protein: CASSEALRGAGELFF
V gene: TRBV12-3/TRBV12-4; D gene: -; clone size: many; J gene: TRBJ2-7; CDR3 DNA: TGTGCCAGCAGTTTAGTGGTGGGCGAGCAGTACTTC; CDR3 protein: CASSLVVGEQYF
V gene: TRBV16; D gene: -; clone size: -; J gene: TRBJ1-3; CDR3 DNA: TGTGCCAGCAGCTATACAAGGGTTTCCGGAAACACCATATATTTT; CDR3 protein: CASSYTRVSGNTIYF
V gene: TRBV5-1; D gene: TRBD2; clone size: many; J gene: TRBJ2-7; CDR3 DNA: TGCGCCAGCAGCCGTCTGCCGGGACTAGCGGGAGCCGAGCAGTACTTC; CDR3 protein: CASSRLPGLAGAEQYF
V gene: TRBV7-2; D gene: -; clone size: -; J gene: TRBJ2-5; CDR3 DNA: TGTGCCAGCAGCACGTGGCCGGGACATCCCAACTTC; CDR3 protein: CASSTWPGHPNF
V gene: TRBV12-3/TRBV12-4; D gene: -; clone size: many; J gene: TRBJ1-5; CDR3 DNA: TGTGCCAGCAGTTTCGCGGAGAGGAATCAGCCCCAGCATTTT; CDR3 protein: CASSFAERNQPQHF
V gene: TRBV20-1; D gene: -; clone size: many; J gene: TRBJ1-6; CDR3 DNA: TGCAGTGCTAGAACGGACAGCCAGCCTTTTCACCCCCTCCACTTT; CDR3 protein: CSARTDSQPFHPLHF
V gene: TRBV19; D gene: TRBD2; clone size: few; J gene: TRBJ2-1; CDR3 DNA: TGTGCCAGTAGTGCCGGACTAGGTTCCCATGAGCAGTTCTTC; CDR3 protein: CASSAGLGSHEQFF
V gene: TRBV19; D gene: TRBD1; clone size: few; J gene: TRBJ1-5; CDR3 DNA: TGTGCCAGTAGCCCATATAGAGTGGGAATCCGGGACAGGGACCTAAAATATCAGCCCCAGCATTTT; CDR3 protein: CASSPYRVGIRDRDLKYQPQHF
V gene: TRBV7-9; D gene: -; clone size: -; J gene: TRBJ2-1; CDR3 DNA: TGTGCCAGCAGCTTACAGACCGGACGGAGCTCCTACAATGAGCAGTTCTTC; CDR3 protein: CASSLQTGRSSYNEQFF
V gene: TRBV10-1; D gene: TRBD2; clone size: -; J gene: TRBJ2-1; CDR3 DNA: TGCGCCAGCAGTGGGGTACTAGCGGGAGACTACAATGAGCAGTTCTTC; CDR3 protein: CASSGVLAGDYNEQFF
V gene: TRBV3-1; D gene: -; clone size: -; J gene: TRBJ2-1; CDR3 DNA: TGTGCCAGCAGAACCGCGAGGGGGGGAGGTGAGCAGTTCTTC; CDR3 protein: CASRTARGGGEQFF
V gene: TRBV11-2; D gene: -; clone size: many; J gene: TRBJ2-7; CDR3 DNA: TGTGCCAGCAGGACGAGTGGCAGGGGCTCCTACGAGCAGTACTTC; CDR3 protein: CASRTSGRGSYEQYF
V gene: TRBV7-2; D gene: -; clone size: many; J gene: TRBJ2-7; CDR3 DNA: TGTGCCAGCAGCTTAGCGATGGGAGTTAACGAGCAGTACTTC; CDR3 protein: CASSLAMGVNEQYF
V gene: TRBV5-1; D gene: -; clone size: -; J gene: TRBJ1-2; CDR3 DNA: TGCGCCAGCAGAAGCTCAGGGTATAGTGGCTACACCTTC; CDR3 protein: CASRSSGYSGYTF
V gene: TRBV5-5; D gene: TRBD2; clone size: many; J gene: TRBJ2-1; CDR3 DNA: TGTGCCAGCAGCTCCCGAGGACTAGCGGGAGAGTTCTCCTACAATGAGCAGTTCTTC; CDR3 protein: CASSSRGLAGEFSYNEQFF
V gene: TRBV11-2; D gene: -; clone size: many; J gene: TRBJ2-7; CDR3 DNA: TGTGCCAGCAGCTTAGTCTACTTTTCGTCCTACGAGCAGTACTTC; CDR3 protein: CASSLVYFSSYEQYF
V gene: TRBV12-3/TRBV12-4; D gene: TRBD2; clone size: many; J gene: TRBJ2-1; CDR3 DNA: TGTGCCAGCGGGACTAGCGGGAGGGAGCAGTTCTTC; CDR3 protein: CASGTSGREQFF
V gene: TRBV14; D gene: TRBD1; clone size: -; J gene: TRBJ1-2; CDR3 DNA: TGTGCCAGCAGCCAAAATGTGCAGGGGGTTGGCTACACCTTC; CDR3 protein: CASSQNVQGVGYTF
V gene: TRBV12-3/TRBV12-4; D gene: TRBD1; clone size: many; J gene: TRBJ2-2; CDR3 DNA: TGTGCCAGCAGTTTGTCGGGACAGCCGACCGGGGAGCTGTTTTTT; CDR3 protein: CASSLSGQPTGELFF
V gene: TRBV7-6; D gene: TRBD2; clone size: -; J gene: TRBJ2-1; CDR3 DNA: TGTGCCAGCAGCTTAGCGCCCGGGGAGCGGGATAACAATGAGCAGTTCTTC; CDR3 protein: CASSLAPGERDNNEQFF
V gene: TRBV20-1; D gene: TRBD2; clone size: -; J gene: TRBJ2-7; CDR3 DNA: TGCAGTGCTAGAGATCTTATCAGCGGGAGTGACGAGCAGTACTTC; CDR3 protein: CSARDLISGSDEQYF
V gene: TRBV2; D gene: -; clone size: many; J gene: TRBJ2-1; CDR3 DNA: TGTGCCAGCAGTGGGGACCCAGGCTCCTACAATGAGCAGTTCTTC; CDR3 protein: CASSGDPGSYNEQFF
V gene: TRBV11-2; D gene: -; clone size: -; J gene: TRBJ2-1; CDR3 DNA: TGTGCCAGCAGCCGCCCCCGGGACACTGGGAATGACAATGAGCAGTTCTTC; CDR3 protein: CASSRPRDTGNDNEQFF
V gene: TRBV5-1; D gene: TRBD2; clone size: many; J gene: TRBJ2-3; CDR3 DNA: TGCGCCAGCAGCCGGGGTCGTAGCGGGAGTTTAACAGATACGCAGTATTTT; CDR3 protein: CASSRGRSGSLTDTQYF